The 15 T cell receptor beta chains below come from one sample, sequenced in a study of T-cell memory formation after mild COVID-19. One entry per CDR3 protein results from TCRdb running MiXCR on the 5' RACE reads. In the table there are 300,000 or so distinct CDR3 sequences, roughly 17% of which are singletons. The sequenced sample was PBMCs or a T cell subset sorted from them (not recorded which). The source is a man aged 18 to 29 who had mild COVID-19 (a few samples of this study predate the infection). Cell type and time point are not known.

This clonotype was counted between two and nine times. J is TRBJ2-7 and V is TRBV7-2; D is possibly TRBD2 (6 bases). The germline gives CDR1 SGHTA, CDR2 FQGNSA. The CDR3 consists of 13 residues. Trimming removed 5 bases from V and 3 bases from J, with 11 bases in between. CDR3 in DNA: TGTGCCAGCAGCCGGGGACTGGGCTACGAGCAGTACTTC. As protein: CASSRGLGYEQYF.

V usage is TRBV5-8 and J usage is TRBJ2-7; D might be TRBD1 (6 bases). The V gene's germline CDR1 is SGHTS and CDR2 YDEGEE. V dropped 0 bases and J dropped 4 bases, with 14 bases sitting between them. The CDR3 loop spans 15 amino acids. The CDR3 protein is CASSLDFPGVYEQYV. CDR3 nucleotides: TGTGCCAGCAGCTTGGACTTCCCAGGGGTATACGAGCAGTACGTC.

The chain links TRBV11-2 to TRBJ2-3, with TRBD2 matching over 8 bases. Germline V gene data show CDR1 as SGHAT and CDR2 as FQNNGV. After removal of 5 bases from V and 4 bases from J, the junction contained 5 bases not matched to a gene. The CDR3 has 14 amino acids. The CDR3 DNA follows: TGTGCCAGCAGCCCAAGCGGGGGTGCAGATACGCAGTATTTT. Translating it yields CASSPSGGADTQYF.

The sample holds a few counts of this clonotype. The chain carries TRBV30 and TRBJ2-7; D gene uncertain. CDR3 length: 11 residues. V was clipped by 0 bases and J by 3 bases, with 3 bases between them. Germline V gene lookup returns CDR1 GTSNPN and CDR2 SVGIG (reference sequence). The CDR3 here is CAWSVNYEQYF. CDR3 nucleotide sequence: TGTGCCTGGAGTGTTAACTACGAGCAGTACTTC.

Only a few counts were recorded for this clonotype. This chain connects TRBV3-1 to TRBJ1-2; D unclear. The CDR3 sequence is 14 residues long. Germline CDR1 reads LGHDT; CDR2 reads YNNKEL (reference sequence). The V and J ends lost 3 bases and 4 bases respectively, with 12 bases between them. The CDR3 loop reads CASSQAAAGYGYTF. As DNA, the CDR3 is TGTGCCAGCAGCCAGGCTGCTGCGGGCTATGGCTACACCTTC.

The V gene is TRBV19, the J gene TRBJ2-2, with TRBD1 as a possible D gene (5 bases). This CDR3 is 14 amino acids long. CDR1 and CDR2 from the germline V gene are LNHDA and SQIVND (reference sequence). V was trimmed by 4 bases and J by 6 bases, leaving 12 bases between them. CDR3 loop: CASSTQTAPGELFF. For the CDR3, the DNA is TGTGCCAGTAGTACTCAGACAGCCCCCGGGGAGCTGTTTTTT.

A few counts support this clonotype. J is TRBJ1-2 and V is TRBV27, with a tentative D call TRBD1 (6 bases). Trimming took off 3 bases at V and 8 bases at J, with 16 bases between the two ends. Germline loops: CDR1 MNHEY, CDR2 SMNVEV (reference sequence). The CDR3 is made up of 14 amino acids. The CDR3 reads CASSFGGGSGGYTF. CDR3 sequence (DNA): TGTGCCAGCAGTTTTGGGGGGGGCTCTGGAGGCTACACCTTC.

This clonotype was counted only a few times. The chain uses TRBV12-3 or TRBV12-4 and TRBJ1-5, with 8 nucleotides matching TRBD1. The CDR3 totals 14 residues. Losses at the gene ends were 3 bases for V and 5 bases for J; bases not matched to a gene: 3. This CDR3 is CASSLTGEDQPQHF. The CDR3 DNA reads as TGTGCCAGCAGTTTGACAGGGGAGGATCAGCCCCAGCATTTT.

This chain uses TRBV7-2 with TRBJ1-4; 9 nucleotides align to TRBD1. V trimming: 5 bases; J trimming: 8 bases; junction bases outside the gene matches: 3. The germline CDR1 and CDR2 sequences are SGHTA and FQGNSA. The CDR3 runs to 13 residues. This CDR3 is CASSKQGAEKLFF. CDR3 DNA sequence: TGTGCCAGCAGCAAACAGGGGGCGGAAAAACTGTTTTTT.

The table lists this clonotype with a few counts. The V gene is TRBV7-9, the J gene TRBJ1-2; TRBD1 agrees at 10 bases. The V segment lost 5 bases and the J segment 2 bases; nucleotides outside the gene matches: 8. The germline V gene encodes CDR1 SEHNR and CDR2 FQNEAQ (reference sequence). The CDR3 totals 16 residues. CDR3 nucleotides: TGTGCCAGCAGCCACCCCTGGACAGGGGGAAACTATGGCTACACCTTC. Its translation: CASSHPWTGGNYGYTF.

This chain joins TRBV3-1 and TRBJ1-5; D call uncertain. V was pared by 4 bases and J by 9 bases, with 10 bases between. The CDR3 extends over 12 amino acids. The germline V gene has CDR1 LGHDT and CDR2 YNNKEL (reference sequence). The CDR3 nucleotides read TGTGCCAGCAGCCGTATGGCGGGGCCCCAGCATTTT. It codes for CASSRMAGPQHF.

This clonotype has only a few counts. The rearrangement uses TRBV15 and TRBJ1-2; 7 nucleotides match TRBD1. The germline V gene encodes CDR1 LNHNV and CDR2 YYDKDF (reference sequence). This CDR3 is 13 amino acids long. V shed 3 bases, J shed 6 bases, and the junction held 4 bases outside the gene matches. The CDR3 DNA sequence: TGTGCCACCAGCAGGACCACAGGGGATGGCTACACCTTC. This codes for CATSRTTGDGYTF.

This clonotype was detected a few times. Written as DNA, the CDR3 is TGTGCCACCAGTGATGACAGGGGGTCATCCTACAATGAGCAGTTCTTC. It yields the protein CATSDDRGSSYNEQFF. The rearrangement joins TRBV24-1 to TRBJ2-1, with TRBD1 identical over 9 bases. Germline V gene sequence: CDR1 KGHDR, CDR2 SFDVKD. The length of the CDR3 is 16 residues. The V and J ends lost 3 bases and 1 base, in that order; junction bases with no gene match: 3.

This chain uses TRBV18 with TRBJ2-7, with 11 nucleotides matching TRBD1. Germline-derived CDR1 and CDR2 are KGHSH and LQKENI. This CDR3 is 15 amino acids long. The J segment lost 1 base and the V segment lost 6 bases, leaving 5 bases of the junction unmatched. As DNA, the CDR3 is TGTGCCAGCTCTTATGGACAGGGGGCATCCTACGAGCAGTACTTC. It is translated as CASSYGQGASYEQYF.

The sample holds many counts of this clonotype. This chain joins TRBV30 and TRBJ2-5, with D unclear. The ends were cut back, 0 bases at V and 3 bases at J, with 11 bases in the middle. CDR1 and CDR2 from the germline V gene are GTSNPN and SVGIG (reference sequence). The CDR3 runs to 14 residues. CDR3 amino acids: CAWSVLSREETQYF. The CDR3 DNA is TGTGCCTGGAGTGTACTTTCCCGGGAAGAGACCCAGTACTTC.